The 3 T cell receptor beta chains given below trace back to one sample, sequenced in a study of shared clonotypes between healthy human individuals. Data came from immunoSEQ multiplex PCR; TCRdb stores just in-frame clones and leaves some out. Of about 2.1 million clones in the sample, 93% were seen once. Naive CD8 cells lacked CD45RO, underwent positive selection for CCR7 and left out terminally differentiated effector memory CD45RA+ cells. Material for sequencing was naive CD8+ T cells from PBMCs. Receptor source: a man between 18 and 29 years old in good health. Some clones in this sample may be carry-over from other donors' samples.

The chain carries TRBV15 and TRBJ1-2; D might be TRBD1 (5 bases). The CDR3 spans 13 residues. The V gene lost 1 base and the J gene lost 7 bases, with 10 bases spanning the gap. From germline, CDR1 is LNHNV and CDR2 YYDKDF (reference sequence). The CDR3 loop reads CATSRAPGRGYTF. The DNA of the CDR3 is TGTGCCACCAGCAGAGCACCAGGGCGTGGCTACACCTTC.

CDR3 nucleotides: TGTGCCAGCAGCTCCCCAAAGCGGAGCACAGATACGCAGTATTTT. Its protein is CASSSPKRSTDTQYF. The chain has TRBV11-2 and TRBJ2-3; perhaps TRBD2 as D (5 bases). Germline V lookup: CDR1 SGHAT, CDR2 FQNNGV. The V end lost 4 bases, the J end lost 0 bases, and 11 bases lay between the germline ends. The CDR3 length is 15 residues.

V gene TRBV6-5 combines with J gene TRBJ2-3; TRBD1 is a possible D gene (5 bases). CDR1 is MNHEY and CDR2 is SVGAGI in the germline V gene. The CDR3 spans 15 residues. Deletions cut 0 bases from V and 5 bases from J, with 12 bases between. CDR3 sequence reads: CASSYSIVTGDTQYF. The CDR3 DNA reads TGTGCCAGCAGTTACTCGATAGTTACAGGAGATACGCAGTATTTT.